This T cell receptor (beta chain) came from a study of molecular identifiers for immune sequencing clone quantification. This clonotype was observed a handful of times. The junction shows a germline mismatch at one end, possibly a read error. The germline V gene has CDR1 SGDLS and CDR2 YYNGEE. The CDR3 is made up of 14 amino acids. One entry per CDR3 protein results from TCRdb running MiXCR on the PCR reads. The data show over 100,000 distinct CDR3 sequences, about 35% seen once. Sequenced sample: naive CD8+ T cells from blood, with Jurkat cell RNA spiked in. Subset here: FACS-sorted CD8+CD4-CCR7+CD45RA+ naive T cells. The sequence derives from a human donor in good health. Some libraries in this study had Jurkat cell RNA spiked in. The chain couples TRBV9 to TRBJ1-1, with D maybe TRBD1 (6 bases). CDR3 coding DNA: TGTGCCAGCAACGTAGATGGGGGCCAGACTGAAGCTTTCTTT. This encodes CASNVDGGQTEAFF.